The 19 T cell receptor beta chains below were found in one sample sequenced in a study of cytomegalovirus exposure and HLA in healthy donors. This PCR relied on a set of 60 Vbeta primers and 13 Jbeta primers. Generated by immunoSEQ multiplex PCR, the TCRdb table keeps only in-frame clones and is missing some. The sample consists of about 130,000 clones, more than 80% of them appearing once. Sequenced sample: PBMCs. The source of these receptors is a woman aged 25 to 39 in good health and CMV-seropositive.

The chain combines TRBV5-1 with TRBJ2-3; D is possibly TRBD2 (5 bases). The CDR3 is made up of 16 amino acids. Germline CDR1 reads SGHRS; CDR2 reads YFSETQ. The V end lost 0 bases, the J end lost 2 bases, and 13 bases lay between the germline ends. CDR3 protein: CASSLGAGSFTDTQYF. The CDR3 DNA reads as TGCGCCAGCAGCTTGGGTGCGGGTTCGTTCACAGATACGCAGTATTTT.

The J gene is TRBJ2-1, the V gene TRBV13; TRBD2 matches at 12 bases. The CDR3 spans 17 residues. CDR1 PRHDT and CDR2 FYEKMQ come from the germline V gene (reference sequence). Trimming at V came to 3 bases and at J to 5 bases, leaving 8 bases not matched to a gene. The CDR3 DNA sequence: TGTGCCAGCAGCTTGTCGGGACTAGCGGGCTATCACAATGAGCAGTTCTTC. It encodes CASSLSGLAGYHNEQFF.

V and J are TRBV5-1 and TRBJ1-2, with 10 bases matching TRBD1. The CDR3 is made up of 15 amino acids. Germline CDR1 SGHRS, CDR2 YFSETQ. The trim removed 0 bases at V and 7 bases at J, leaving 6 bases unmatched. In nucleotides, the CDR3 is TGCGCCAGCAGCTTGGACGGGACAGGGGTTAGTGGCTACACCTTC. As protein: CASSLDGTGVSGYTF.

The genes are TRBV10-1 and TRBJ2-2, with D perhaps matching TRBD1 (5 bases). This CDR3 region has 13 residues. V was pared by 4 bases and J by 4 bases, with 7 bases between. Per germline, CDR1 WNHNN and CDR2 SYGVQD (reference sequence). The CDR3 loop reads CASSAGFTGELFF. CDR3 DNA: TGCGCCAGCAGTGCAGGGTTCACCGGGGAGCTGTTTTTT.

The CDR3: CASSENRVGQYQPQHF. The CDR3, as DNA: TGTGCCAGCAGTGAAAATAGGGTGGGACAGTACCAGCCCCAGCATTTT. The chain carries TRBV6-1 and TRBJ1-5; TRBD1 aligns across 7 bases. J was trimmed by 7 bases and V by 2 bases; bases with no gene match: 11. This CDR3 is 16 amino acids long. CDR1 is MNHNS, CDR2 SASEGT, per germline.

The chain recombines TRBV27 with TRBJ2-6; D might be TRBD1 (5 bases). The V and J ends lost 5 bases and 0 bases respectively, with 14 bases between them. Germline values: CDR1 MNHEY, CDR2 SMNVEV (reference sequence). CDR3 length: 17 amino acids. The CDR3 loop reads CASSQPGHLSGANVLTF. The DNA for the CDR3 is TGTGCCAGCAGTCAACCTGGACACCTCTCTGGGGCCAACGTCCTGACTTTC.

J is TRBJ1-4 and V is TRBV7-6, with 8 bases identical to TRBD1. CDR3 length: 14 amino acids. Per the germline V gene, CDR1 is SGHVS and CDR2 is FNYEAQ. V shed 5 bases and J 5 bases; nucleotides not matched to a gene: 4. The CDR3 sequence: CASSQGAPNEKLFF. In DNA form, the CDR3 reads TGTGCCAGCAGCCAGGGGGCACCCAATGAAAAACTGTTTTTT.

The V gene is TRBV7-9, the J gene TRBJ1-1, with a possible D match to TRBD1 (5 bases). The V end was cut by 5 bases, the J end by 5 bases, with 6 bases between. This CDR3 has 11 residues. CDR1 SEHNR and CDR2 FQNEAQ come from the germline V gene (reference sequence). The CDR3 spells CASSPGTEAFF. The DNA of the CDR3 is TGTGCCAGCAGCCCAGGGACTGAAGCTTTCTTT.

This chain connects TRBV19 to TRBJ1-6; a possible D gene is TRBD1 (6 bases). There are 14 residues in the CDR3. Germline CDR1 is LNHDA and CDR2 is SQIVND (reference sequence). The V end was cut by 4 bases, the J end by 8 bases, with 12 bases between. In DNA form, the CDR3 reads TGTGCCAGTAGTAGAGGGGGAGTTGATTCACCCCTCCACTTT. Its protein product is CASSRGGVDSPLHF. Full variable domain (outside the CDR3, taken from reference TRBV19 and TRBJ1-6): DGGITQSPKYLFRKEGQNVTLSCEQNLNHDAMYWYRQDPGQGLRLIYYSQIVNDFQKGDIAEGYSVSREKKESFPLTVTSAQKNPTAFYLCASSRGGVDSPLHFGNGTRLTVT.

V and J are TRBV27 and TRBJ2-7; 9 nucleotides align to TRBD2. CDR1 is MNHEY and CDR2 is SMNVEV in the germline V gene (reference sequence). The CDR3 contains 12 residues. V lost 6 bases to trimming and J lost 6 bases; unmatched junction nucleotides: 3. The CDR3 DNA follows: TGTGCCAGCAGGACAGCGGGGGGCGAGCAGTACTTC. Encoded protein: CASRTAGGEQYF.

J is TRBJ2-7 and V is TRBV2; 8 nucleotides match TRBD1. This CDR3 is 12 amino acids long. Looked up from germline, CDR1 is SNHLY and CDR2 is FYNNEI. V was clipped by 7 bases and J by 3 bases; unmatched bases: 2. CDR3: CASTGQGYEQYF. The CDR3 DNA reads TGTGCCAGCACCGGACAGGGCTACGAGCAGTACTTC. The variable domain in full, completed from reference TRBV2 and TRBJ2-7, reads EPEVTQTPSHQVTQMGQEVILRCVPISNHLYFYWYRQILGQKVEFLVSFYNNEISEKSEIFDDQFSVERPDGSNFTLKIRSTKLEDSAMYFCASTGQGYEQYFGPGTRLTVT.

About this clone: Mismatch with germline at one junction end may stem from a read error. The chain uses TRBV7-2 and TRBJ2-3; 11 nucleotides line up with TRBD2. The CDR3 loop spans 14 amino acids. Germline V lookup: CDR1 SGHTA, CDR2 FQGNSA. Here the CDR3 DNA reads TGTGCCAACAGCAACACGATACTAGCGGGAGCGCGGTATTTT. It specifies CANSNTILAGARYF. Full variable domain (rest looked up from reference TRBV7-2 and TRBJ2-3): GAGVSQSPSNKVTEKGKDVELRCDPISGHTALYWYRQSLGQGLEFLIYFQGNSAPDKSGLPSDRFSAERTGGSVSTLTIQRTQQEDSAVYLCANSNTILAGARYFGPGTRLTVL.

The chain combines TRBV13 with TRBJ2-7; 8 nucleotides align to TRBD2. Germline V CDR1 and CDR2: PRHDT, FYEKMQ (reference sequence). CDR3 length: 14 residues. The V gene end was trimmed by 5 bases and the J gene end by 0 bases; junction bases not matched to a gene: 3. The CDR3 reads CASSPAGVSYEQYF. CDR3 in DNA: TGTGCCAGCAGCCCAGCGGGGGTCTCCTACGAGCAGTACTTC.

This clone was seen only once. The chain joins TRBV19 to TRBJ2-6; D gene ambiguous. The CDR3 has 16 residues. V lost 7 bases and J lost 0, with 13 bases in between. The germline CDR1 and CDR2 sequences are LNHDA and SQIVND (reference sequence). CDR3 nucleotide sequence: TGTGCCAGTAATCCAGGCGTGAGCTCTGGGGCCAACGTCCTGACTTTC. Its protein product is CASNPGVSSGANVLTF.

V is TRBV2 and J is TRBJ1-6; D call uncertain. CDR3 length equals 18 residues. Germline CDR1 and CDR2: SNHLY and FYNNEI. Trimming stripped 4 bases from V and 6 bases from J, with 22 bases between. CDR3 in DNA: TGTGCCAGCAGTGGGCCTGGGCGCTCAAATCTCCCTAATTCACCCCTCCACTTT. Protein sequence: CASSGPGRSNLPNSPLHF.

This clone has just a few counts. J is TRBJ1-4 and V is TRBV11-2, with D tentatively TRBD1 (5 bases). Trimming took 1 base from V and 11 from J, leaving 8 bases between them. Looked up from germline, CDR1 is SGHAT and CDR2 is FQNNGV. The CDR3 contains 12 residues. The CDR3 loop reads CASSLGGGKLFF. CDR3 bases: TGTGCCAGCAGCTTAGGTGGGGGGAAACTGTTTTTT.

The DNA of the CDR3 is TGCGCCAGCAGCTTACGGGGTTACACCGGGGAGCTGTTTTTT. Translation gives CASSLRGYTGELFF. V gene TRBV5-1 combines with J gene TRBJ2-2, with TRBD2 as a possible D gene (5 bases). V shed 2 bases and J shed 3 bases, with 8 bases lying between them. This CDR3 spans 14 amino acids. Germline loops: CDR1 SGHRS, CDR2 YFSETQ.

This clone was observed a single time. The chain couples TRBV2 to TRBJ1-6, with D perhaps matching TRBD1 (6 bases). There are 17 residues in the CDR3. The germline V gene has CDR1 SNHLY and CDR2 FYNNEI. V lost 2 bases, J lost 5 bases, and 16 bases lay in between. The CDR3 DNA reads TGTGCCAGCAGTGAACGAGGGTGGGGGCCCAATAATTCACCCCTCCACTTT. Translated, it gives CASSERGWGPNNSPLHF. The full variable domain, completed using reference TRBV2 and TRBJ1-6, is EPEVTQTPSHQVTQMGQEVILRCVPISNHLYFYWYRQILGQKVEFLVSFYNNEISEKSEIFDDQFSVERPDGSNFTLKIRSTKLEDSAMYFCASSERGWGPNNSPLHFGNGTRLTVT.

This chain connects TRBV5-1 to TRBJ2-5, with 15 nucleotides matching TRBD2. The CDR3 length is 16 residues. Per the germline V gene, CDR1 is SGHRS and CDR2 is YFSETQ. The V and J ends lost 4 bases and 5 bases, in that order; junction bases with no gene match: 6. The CDR3 spells CASSPGLAGGEETQYF. The DNA for the CDR3 is TGCGCCAGCAGCCCAGGACTAGCGGGAGGGGAGGAGACCCAGTACTTC.